Listed here are 24 T cell receptor beta chains from one sample, sequenced in a study of blood T cell repertoires in COVID-19. Here immunoSEQ multiplex PCR was the method, and the copy in TCRdb shows in-frame clones only, minus some. The sample lists approximately 89,000 clones; more than 75% were seen once. Material for sequencing was peripheral blood. The receptor source for this set is a woman in her 70s with acute or convalescent COVID-19.

For this clone: At one boundary the junction diverges from the germline segment, which might be a read error. This sequence joins TRBV9 and TRBJ2-3; 12 nucleotides match TRBD2. Germline values: CDR1 SGDLS, CDR2 YYNGEE. CDR3 length: 18 residues. CDR3 coding DNA: TGTGCCCGCAGCGTAGGGTCTAGCGGGAGGGCCGGGTCGGGTACGCAGTATTTT. Residues: CARSVGSSGRAGSGTQYF.

The chain recombines TRBV7-8 with TRBJ1-3, with TRBD1 matching 11 bases. In germline, CDR1 is SGHVS, CDR2 FQNEAQ. This CDR3 spans 16 amino acids. V shed 4 bases and J 2 bases; nucleotides not matched to a gene: 4. CDR3 sequence: CASSSGQGAAGNTIYF. For the CDR3, the DNA is TGTGCCAGCAGCTCTGGACAGGGGGCAGCTGGAAACACCATATATTTT.

The chain recombines TRBV14 with TRBJ1-2, with a tentative D call TRBD1 (5 bases). The CDR3 loop spans 14 amino acids. Germline CDR1 reads SGHDN; CDR2 reads FVKESK. V lost 0 bases and J lost 4, with 9 bases in between. This chain's CDR3 is CASSQDRDFYGYTF. The CDR3 region has the DNA TGTGCCAGCAGCCAAGACAGGGACTTCTATGGCTACACCTTC.

The chain has TRBV5-1 and TRBJ2-3; D remains ambiguous. Germline CDR1 is SGHRS and CDR2 is YFSETQ. The CDR3 length is 13 residues. The V end lost 2 bases, the J end lost 0 bases, and 4 bases lay between the germline ends. The CDR3 DNA reads TGCGCCAGCAGCTTCGGGAGCACAGATACGCAGTATTTT. Translation: CASSFGSTDTQYF.

This clone was seen a single time. The V call is TRBV2, the J call TRBJ1-1; 8 bases fit TRBD1. V was clipped by 7 bases and J by 4 bases; unmatched bases: 5. This CDR3 region has 13 residues. Germline V gene lookup returns CDR1 SNHLY and CDR2 FYNNEI. Here the CDR3 reads CASNRDRLTEAFF. DNA of the CDR3: TGTGCCAGCAACCGGGACAGGCTCACTGAAGCTTTCTTT.

The chain links TRBV19 to TRBJ1-1; 10 positions agree with TRBD1. The J segment lost 0 bases and the V segment lost 6 bases, leaving 4 bases of the junction unmatched. This CDR3 comprises 15 residues. CDR1 and CDR2 (germline): LNHDA, SQIVND (reference sequence). DNA for the CDR3: TGTGCCAGTAGGCGGGACAGGGGTATGAACACTGAAGCTTTCTTT. Amino acids: CASRRDRGMNTEAFF.

The CDR3 spells CASSDFRKDSNYGYTF. The DNA of the CDR3 is TGTGCCAGCAGTGATTTCCGAAAGGACAGCAACTATGGCTACACCTTC. This chain links TRBV6-1 with TRBJ1-2; D might be TRBD1 (6 bases). CDR3 size: 16 residues. The ends were cut back, 3 bases at V and 2 bases at J, with 16 bases in the middle. CDR1 is MNHNS, CDR2 SASEGT, per germline.

The chain joins TRBV11-3 to TRBJ2-1; weak D call: TRBD1 (6 bases). The CDR3 has 17 residues. Germline lookup yields CDR1 SGHNT and CDR2 YENEEA. V lost 3 bases and J lost 4, with 19 bases in between. This CDR3 reads CASSFRVGQPEYNEQFF. In nucleotides, the CDR3 is TGTGCCAGCAGCTTTAGGGTAGGACAGCCTGAGTACAATGAGCAGTTCTTC.

The chain uses TRBV24-1 and TRBJ2-7; possible D gene TRBD1, 5 bases. The CDR3 totals 18 residues. Germline V gene lookup returns CDR1 KGHDR and CDR2 SFDVKD. V was clipped by 0 bases and J by 0 bases, with 17 bases between them. CDR3 nucleotides: TGTGCCACCAGTGATTTGGGACACAAAGCGATCAACTCCTACGAGCAGTACGTC. Translated: CATSDLGHKAINSYEQYV.

This clone appeared a single time. The chain couples TRBV18 to TRBJ2-1; the match to TRBD2 covers 10 bases. Germline-derived CDR1 and CDR2 are KGHSH and LQKENI. The CDR3 sequence is 15 residues long. Unmatched junction bases numbered 5, after V lost 0 bases and J lost 9 bases. CDR3 sequence reads: CASSPPSGGAFEQFF. The CDR3, as DNA: TGTGCCAGCTCACCACCCAGCGGGGGGGCTTTTGAGCAGTTCTTC.

The rearrangement links TRBV29-1 to TRBJ2-5, with D tentatively TRBD2 (5 bases). The CDR3 runs to 15 residues. With 4 bases removed from V and 1 base from J, the gap between germline ends came to 16 bases. The germline CDR1 and CDR2 sequences are SQVTM and ANQGSEA. CDR3 coding DNA: TGCAGCGTTGCCGGGATAGGGAGACCCCAAGAGACCCAGTACTTC. It yields the protein CSVAGIGRPQETQYF. The full variable domain, in which reference TRBV29-1 and TRBJ2-5 provide the parts outside the CDR3, is SAVISQKPSRDICQRGTSLTIQCQVDSQVTMMFWYRQQPGQSLTLIATANQGSEATYESGFVIDKFPISRPNLTFSTLTVSNMSPEDSSIYLCSVAGIGRPQETQYFGPGTRLLVL.

This clone was recorded a few times. The rearrangement uses TRBV2 and TRBJ2-3, with TRBD2 matching over 9 bases. Per germline, CDR1 SNHLY and CDR2 FYNNEI. The trim removed 2 bases at V and 4 bases at J, leaving 10 bases unmatched. The CDR3 covers 17 residues. CDR3 residues: CASSELGGGAESDTQYF. The CDR3 bases are TGTGCCAGCAGTGAATTGGGCGGGGGGGCCGAGTCAGATACGCAGTATTTT.

V usage is TRBV10-3 and J usage is TRBJ2-2, with 9 bases identical to TRBD2. J lost 8 bases, V lost 10 bases, and 26 bases had no gene match. Germline V CDR1 and CDR2: ENHRY, SYGVKD. The CDR3 runs to 19 residues. The chain's CDR3 is CATIGEIPGTSYVQGELFF. The CDR3 DNA follows: TGTGCCACCATCGGGGAGATTCCCGGGACTAGCTACGTACAAGGGGAGCTGTTTTTT.

The V gene is TRBV19, the J gene TRBJ1-1; 8 bases map to TRBD1. Germline trimming cut 8 bases from V and 11 bases from J; bases unmatched to any gene: 7. The CDR3 loop spans 11 amino acids. Germline lookup yields CDR1 LNHDA and CDR2 SQIVND (reference sequence). CDR3 DNA: TGTGCCAGTGGACAGGGACGGGCGGCTTTCTTT. It encodes CASGQGRAAFF.

This clone was counted a single time. This chain connects TRBV28 to TRBJ2-5; 10 bases are shared with TRBD1. The CDR3 is 13 residues long. Germline V gene data show CDR1 as MDHEN and CDR2 as SYDVKM. Unmatched junction bases numbered 3, after V lost 6 bases and J lost 5 bases. CDR3 protein: CASRTGGRETQYF. Written as DNA, the CDR3 is TGTGCCAGCAGGACAGGGGGCCGTGAGACCCAGTACTTC.

The chain links TRBV19 to TRBJ1-2, with 9 bases aligning to TRBD1. V shed 7 bases, J shed 4 bases, and the junction held 7 bases outside the gene matches. The germline V gene has CDR1 LNHDA and CDR2 SQIVND (reference sequence). This CDR3 has 14 residues. As DNA, the CDR3 is TGTGCCAGTACCCGGACAGGGGATTTCTATGGCTACACCTTC. Its translation is CASTRTGDFYGYTF.

The gene calls are TRBV12-5 and TRBJ2-7; D is possibly TRBD1 (5 bases). CDR1 is LGHNT and CDR2 is FRNRAP in the germline V gene. The CDR3 has 11 amino acids. Trimming removed 0 bases from V and 8 bases from J, with 5 bases in between. The CDR3 sequence: CASGLVDKQYV. The CDR3 nucleotides read TGTGCTAGTGGTTTGGTGGACAAGCAGTACGTC.

This clone appeared a few times. In the same sample, other DNA sequences code for this CDR3. The gene calls are TRBV7-2 and TRBJ2-1, with TRBD1 as a possible D gene (6 bases). Per germline, CDR1 SGHTA and CDR2 FQGNSA. This CDR3 region has 14 residues. Trimming shortened V by 3 bases and J by 4 bases, and 10 bases separated the two germline ends. CDR3 coding DNA: TGTGCCAGCAGCTTGAACAGGGAGTACAATGAGCAGTTCTTC. This translates into CASSLNREYNEQFF.

This rearrangement joins TRBV6-5 to TRBJ2-3, with 7 bases identical to TRBD2. The trim removed 5 bases at V and 2 bases at J, leaving 7 bases unmatched. The CDR3 loop spans 15 amino acids. Germline CDR1 MNHEY, CDR2 SVGAGI. The CDR3: CASSPSGAYTDTQYF. The CDR3 region has the DNA TGTGCCAGCAGTCCAAGCGGGGCCTACACAGATACGCAGTATTTT.

This sequence joins TRBV11-2 and TRBJ2-3, with D maybe TRBD1 (6 bases). CDR3 length: 18 residues. The V end lost 7 bases, the J end lost 2 bases, and 25 bases lay between the germline ends. Germline V gene data show CDR1 as SGHAT and CDR2 as FQNNGV. In nucleotides, the CDR3 is TGTGCCAGCAATTGGGGGCCCGGGCTACCCGGGCCCACAGATACGCAGTATTTT. As protein: CASNWGPGLPGPTDTQYF.

This sequence joins TRBV4-2 and TRBJ2-1; D may be TRBD1 (6 bases). The CDR3 loop spans 15 amino acids. V was trimmed by 5 bases and J by 9 bases, leaving 20 bases between them. Germline V gives CDR1 LGHNA, CDR2 YNFKEQ. The DNA for the CDR3 is TGTGCCAGCAGCTACGGACAGACAAGGATGATTGAGCAGTTCTTC. This sequence encodes CASSYGQTRMIEQFF.

CDR3 sequence reads: CASSESGSSSYEQYV. CDR3 sequence (DNA): TGCGCCAGCAGTGAGAGCGGGTCGAGCTCCTACGAGCAGTACGTC. This sequence joins TRBV10-2 and TRBJ2-7; D perhaps matches TRBD2 (6 bases). Germline V gene data show CDR1 as WSHSY and CDR2 as SAAADI. The CDR3 sequence is 15 residues long. V lost 2 bases and J 0 bases, leaving 11 bases between the germline ends.

The CDR3 DNA reads TGTGCCAGCAGGGTGACAGGGGAAGAGACCCAGTACTTC. Protein: CASRVTGEETQYF. The chain links TRBV7-9 to TRBJ2-5; 8 positions match TRBD1. The CDR3 runs 13 residues. CDR1 and CDR2 (germline): SEHNR, FQNEAQ (reference sequence). J was trimmed by 3 bases and V by 6 bases; bases with no gene match: 3.

The J gene is TRBJ1-2, the V gene TRBV19; 9 positions match TRBD1. This CDR3 is 16 amino acids long. Germline V lookup: CDR1 LNHDA, CDR2 SQIVND (reference sequence). With V trimmed by 3 bases and J by 4 bases, 9 bases remained unmatched. The CDR3, as DNA: TGTGCCAGTAGTATTTGGGACAGGGAAGAAACCTATGGCTACACCTTC. The encoded protein is CASSIWDREETYGYTF.